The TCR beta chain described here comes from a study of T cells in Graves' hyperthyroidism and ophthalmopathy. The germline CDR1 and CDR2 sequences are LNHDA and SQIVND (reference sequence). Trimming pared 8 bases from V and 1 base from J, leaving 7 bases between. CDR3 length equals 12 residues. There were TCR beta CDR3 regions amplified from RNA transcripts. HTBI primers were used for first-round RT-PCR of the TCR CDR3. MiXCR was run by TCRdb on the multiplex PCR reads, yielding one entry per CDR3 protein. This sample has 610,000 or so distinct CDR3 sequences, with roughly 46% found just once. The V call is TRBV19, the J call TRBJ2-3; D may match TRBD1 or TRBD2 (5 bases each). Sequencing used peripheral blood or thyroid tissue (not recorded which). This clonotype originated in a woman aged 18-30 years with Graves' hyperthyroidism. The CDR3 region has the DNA TGTGCCAGTGGGACCCGCACAGATACGCAGTATTTT. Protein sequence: CASGTRTDTQYF. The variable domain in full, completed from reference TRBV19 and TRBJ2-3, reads DGGITQSPKYLFRKEGQNVTLSCEQNLNHDAMYWYRQDPGQGLRLIYYSQIVNDFQKGDIAEGYSVSREKKESFPLTVTSAQKNPTAFYLCASGTRTDTQYFGPGTRLTVL.